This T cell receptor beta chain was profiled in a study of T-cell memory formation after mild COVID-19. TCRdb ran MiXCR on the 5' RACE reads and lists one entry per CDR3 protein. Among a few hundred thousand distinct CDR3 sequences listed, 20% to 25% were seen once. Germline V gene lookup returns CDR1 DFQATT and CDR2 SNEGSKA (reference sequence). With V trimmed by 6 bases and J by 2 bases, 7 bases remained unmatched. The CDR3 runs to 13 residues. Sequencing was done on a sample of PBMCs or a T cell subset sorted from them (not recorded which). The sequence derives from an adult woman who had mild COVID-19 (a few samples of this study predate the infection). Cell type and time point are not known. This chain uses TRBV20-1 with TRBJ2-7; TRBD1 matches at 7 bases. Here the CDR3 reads CSARGQETYEQYF. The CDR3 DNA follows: TGCAGTGCCCGAGGACAGGAGACCTACGAGCAGTACTTC.